These 22 T cell receptor beta chains were all obtained from the same sample, sequenced in a study of T cell responses to AZD1222 COVID-19 vaccine. Some clones are missing from TCRdb's copy, which holds only in-frame ones; the method was immunoSEQ multiplex PCR. The sample holds some 110,000 clones, approximately 85% seen once. Material: peripheral blood, obtained on day 0 of MenACWY control vaccination. These receptor sequences come from an adult in good health.

The V gene is TRBV7-9, the J gene TRBJ1-6; tentatively, D is TRBD1 (5 bases). V lost 5 bases to trimming and J lost 9 bases, with 17 bases between them. The CDR3 is 15 amino acids. Germline values: CDR1 SEHNR, CDR2 FQNEAQ (reference sequence). In nucleotides, the CDR3 is TGTGCCAGCAGCCCAGGCTCGGGGCGCGGTTCACCCCTCCACTTT. Protein sequence: CASSPGSGRGSPLHF.

The V call is TRBV6-5, the J call TRBJ1-1; D unclear. CDR1 is MNHEY, CDR2 SVGAGI, per germline. The CDR3 totals 13 residues. V shed 6 bases and J shed 1 base, with 9 bases lying between them. The CDR3 is CASSPTRNTEAFF. CDR3 DNA: TGTGCCAGCAGCCCCACTAGGAACACTGAAGCTTTCTTT.

The chain is built from TRBV7-2 and TRBJ2-7; 8 bases map to TRBD1. The V gene end was trimmed by 5 bases and the J gene end by 4 bases; junction bases not matched to a gene: 10. The CDR3 consists of 15 residues. Germline-derived CDR1 and CDR2 are SGHTA and FQGNSA. The CDR3 loop reads CASSLKTGENYEQYF. The CDR3 coding sequence is TGTGCCAGCAGCCTCAAGACAGGGGAGAATTACGAGCAGTACTTC.

The chain has TRBV7-2 and TRBJ2-3; no clear D gene. The V and J ends lost 0 bases and 4 bases respectively, with 5 bases between them. The CDR3 is 13 residues long. Germline V gene lookup returns CDR1 SGHTA and CDR2 FQGNSA. CDR3 DNA: TGTGCCAGCAGCTTAGCGATTTCAGATACGCAGTATTTT. It specifies CASSLAISDTQYF.

The chain carries TRBV21-1 and TRBJ2-1; the table's TRBD1 call for D was not verified on the DNA. TRBV21-1 counts as a pseudogene. CDR3 size: 16 residues. CDR3 in DNA: TGTGCCAGCAGCAAAGCACAAGAATATTATTCGAATGAGCAGTTCTTC. Encoded protein: CASSKAQEYYSNEQFF.

The chain carries TRBV7-2 and TRBJ1-6; no firm D call. Germline V gene data show CDR1 as SGHTA and CDR2 as FQGNSA. Trimming left V 3 bases short and J 9 bases short, with 15 bases between. The CDR3 covers 15 residues. CDR3 coding DNA: TGTGCCAGCAGCTTGGAGGCCTTATCGGGTTCACCCCTCCACTTT. Translated: CASSLEALSGSPLHF.

This chain links TRBV7-2 with TRBJ1-6; tentatively, D is TRBD1 (6 bases). This CDR3 has 15 residues. V lost 1 base, J lost 8 bases, and 12 bases lay in between. Germline V gene lookup returns CDR1 SGHTA and CDR2 FQGNSA. This CDR3 reads CASSLVISGDSPLHF. CDR3 sequence (DNA): TGTGCCAGCAGCTTAGTGATTTCAGGGGATTCACCCCTCCACTTT.

The V gene is TRBV2, the J gene TRBJ1-2, with 12 bases fitting TRBD1. J gave up 6 bases and V 6 bases, and 5 bases lay outside the gene matches. Germline CDR1 SNHLY, CDR2 FYNNEI. This CDR3 has 14 residues. CDR3: CASRGTGGFHGYTF. The CDR3 coding sequence is TGTGCCAGCAGGGGGACAGGGGGCTTCCATGGCTACACCTTC.

V gene TRBV12-3 or TRBV12-4 combines with J gene TRBJ1-5, with D unresolved. V was pared by 1 base and J by 7 bases, with 5 bases between. The CDR3 contains 12 residues. The CDR3 coding sequence is TGTGCCAGCAGTTTAGATGGACAGCCCCAGCATTTT. Translation gives CASSLDGQPQHF.

V is TRBV24-1 and J is TRBJ1-5; 10 positions match TRBD1. The CDR3 has 15 amino acids. Unmatched junction bases numbered 8, after V lost 7 bases and J lost 6 bases. CDR1 is KGHDR, CDR2 SFDVKD, per germline. Here the CDR3 reads CATSEGQGFRQPQHF. The CDR3 region has the DNA TGTGCCACCAGCGAGGGACAGGGGTTTCGTCAGCCCCAGCATTTT.

This chain uses TRBV11-2 with TRBJ2-6, with TRBD1 identical over 8 bases. Unmatched junction bases numbered 5, after V lost 1 base and J lost 0 bases. The CDR3 contains 18 residues. Germline V CDR1 and CDR2: SGHAT, FQNNGV. CDR3 bases: TGTGCCAGCAGCTTAGTGGGACAGGAACTCTCTGGGGCCAACGTCCTGACTTTC. Translated: CASSLVGQELSGANVLTF.

The chain carries TRBV18 and TRBJ1-1, with D possibly TRBD1 on 6 matching bases. The CDR3 has 16 amino acids. Trimming removed 0 bases from V and 5 bases from J, with 16 bases in between. Looked up from germline, CDR1 is KGHSH and CDR2 is LQKENI. The CDR3 protein is CASSPPGRGAWTEAFF. CDR3 in DNA: TGTGCCAGCTCACCACCAGGCCGGGGGGCATGGACTGAAGCTTTCTTT.

The chain is built from TRBV28 and TRBJ1-2; TRBD1 agrees at 9 bases. Germline CDR1 MDHEN, CDR2 SYDVKM. J lost 12 bases, V lost 4 bases, and 9 bases had no gene match. The CDR3 runs 13 residues. CDR3 region: CASSSPGQGLNTF. The CDR3 bases are TGTGCCAGCAGTTCCCCGGGACAGGGCTTAAACACCTTC.

V and J are TRBV28 and TRBJ2-5, with a weak D call TRBD1 (6 bases). This CDR3 spans 12 amino acids. The germline V and J ends were trimmed by 10 bases and 2 bases, with 11 bases remaining between them. Germline V gives CDR1 MDHEN, CDR2 SYDVKM. CDR3 coding DNA: TGTGCCACCCGGGACACTCAAGAGACCCAGTACTTC. Translating gives CATRDTQETQYF.

V and J are TRBV4-1 and TRBJ1-2; D may be TRBD1 (5 bases). The CDR3 consists of 15 residues. V lost 0 bases to trimming and J lost 3 bases, with 11 bases between them. Germline-derived CDR1 and CDR2 are MGHRA and YSYEKL. This CDR3 is CASSQEDTGDYGYTF. CDR3 coding DNA: TGCGCCAGCAGCCAAGAAGATACGGGGGACTATGGCTACACCTTC.

The V call is TRBV10-3, the J call TRBJ2-3; possibly TRBD1 for D (5 bases). This CDR3 contains 13 residues. V lost 3 bases, J lost 1 base, and 5 bases lay in between. The germline gives CDR1 ENHRY, CDR2 SYGVKD. CDR3 coding DNA: TGTGCCATCAGTGAAGGGGGCACAGATACGCAGTATTTT. Residues: CAISEGGTDTQYF.

The chain links TRBV4-3 to TRBJ1-2, with a possible D match to TRBD1 (5 bases). CDR3 length equals 16 residues. The V end lost 0 bases, the J end lost 6 bases, and 17 bases lay between the germline ends. The V gene's germline CDR1 is LGHNA and CDR2 YSLEER. CDR3 sequence (DNA): TGCGCCAGCAGCCAAGATCCGGGGGAGATGGGCGATGGCTACACCTTC. It specifies CASSQDPGEMGDGYTF.

V and J are TRBV6-2 or TRBV6-3 and TRBJ2-5, with D perhaps TRBD2 (6 bases). With 0 bases removed from V and 4 bases from J, the gap between germline ends came to 9 bases. The CDR3 contains 14 residues. The germline CDR1 and CDR2 sequences are MNHEY and SVGEGT. CDR3 nucleotides: TGTGCCAGCAGTTACTCGCTCGGGGGAGAGACCCAGTACTTC. Its translation: CASSYSLGGETQYF.

The rearrangement links TRBV9 to TRBJ2-5; D assignment may be TRBD1 or TRBD2 (5 bases each). Germline-derived CDR1 and CDR2 are SGDLS and YYNGEE. The CDR3 spans 15 residues. The ends were cut back, 3 bases at V and 2 bases at J, with 14 bases in the middle. CDR3 bases: TGTGCCAGCAGCGGGGACGGGCGCATGCAAGAGACCCAGTACTTC. Its protein product is CASSGDGRMQETQYF.

The rearrangement uses TRBV28 and TRBJ1-2; D not certain. The CDR3 length is 11 residues. V was pared by 5 bases and J by 8 bases, with 9 bases between. Germline-derived CDR1 and CDR2 are MDHEN and SYDVKM. CDR3 sequence (DNA): TGTGCCAGCAGTCCCGGAACAGGCTACACCTTC. Translated: CASSPGTGYTF.

The gene calls are TRBV28 and TRBJ1-1; 10 positions agree with TRBD1. The germline V gene encodes CDR1 MDHEN and CDR2 SYDVKM. V lost 3 bases, J lost 5 bases, and 15 bases stayed unmatched. CDR3 length equals 18 residues. The CDR3 sequence is CASSLVITGTGVGTEAFF. The CDR3 bases are TGTGCCAGCAGTTTGGTTATCACCGGGACAGGGGTGGGGACTGAAGCTTTCTTT.

J is TRBJ1-6 and V is TRBV5-6; maybe TRBD1 (6 bases). Germline lookup yields CDR1 SGHDT and CDR2 YYEEEE. Between the trimmed V and J ends, which lost 3 bases and 8 bases, there was a span of 18 bases. There are 16 residues in the CDR3. The CDR3 nucleotides read TGTGCCAGCAGCTCCTACCCGGGACATCAGGATTCACCCCTCCACTTT. It translates to CASSSYPGHQDSPLHF.